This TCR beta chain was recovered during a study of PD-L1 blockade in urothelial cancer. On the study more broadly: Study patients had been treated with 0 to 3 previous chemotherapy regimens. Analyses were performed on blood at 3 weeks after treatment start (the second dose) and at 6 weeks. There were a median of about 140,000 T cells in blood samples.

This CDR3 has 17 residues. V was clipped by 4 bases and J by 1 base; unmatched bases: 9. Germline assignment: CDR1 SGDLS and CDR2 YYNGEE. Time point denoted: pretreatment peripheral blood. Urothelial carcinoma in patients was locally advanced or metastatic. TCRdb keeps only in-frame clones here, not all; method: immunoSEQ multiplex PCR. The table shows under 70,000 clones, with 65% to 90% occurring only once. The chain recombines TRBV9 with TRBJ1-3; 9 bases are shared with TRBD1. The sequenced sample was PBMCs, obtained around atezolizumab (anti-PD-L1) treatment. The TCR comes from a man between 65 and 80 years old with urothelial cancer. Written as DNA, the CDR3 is TGTGCCAGCAGCAGTCCCGGGACAGGGAAATCTGGAAACACCATATATTTT. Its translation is CASSSPGTGKSGNTIYF.